The 21 T cell receptor beta chains listed next were all sequenced from one sample in a study of blood T cell repertoires in COVID-19. Only in-frame clones appear in the TCRdb table, and some are missing; sequencing was by immunoSEQ multiplex PCR. The data hold under 300,000 clones, with around nine tenths observed a single time. The sequenced material came from peripheral blood. These receptors originate from a man aged 45-65 years with acute or convalescent COVID-19.

The V and J genes are TRBV3-1 (or the pseudogene TRBV3-2) and TRBJ2-7; D is possibly TRBD1 (6 bases). The length of the CDR3 is 15 residues. Trimming cost V 4 bases and J 4 bases, with 17 bases left between them. The V gene's germline CDR1 is LGHDT and CDR2 YNNKEL (reference sequence). The CDR3 is CASSPVPGHFYEQYF. In DNA form, the CDR3 reads TGTGCCAGCAGCCCAGTTCCGGGACACTTTTACGAGCAGTACTTC.

The chain combines TRBV4-2 with TRBJ1-4, with 10 bases fitting TRBD1. Germline CDR1 reads LGHNA; CDR2 reads YNFKEQ. Trimming took 4 bases from V and 8 from J; bases not matched to a gene: 7. The CDR3 runs to 15 residues. Written as DNA, the CDR3 is TGTGCCAGCAGCCCAGTACGGGACAGGGGCGAAAAACTGTTTTTT. This translates into CASSPVRDRGEKLFF.

This sequence joins TRBV19 and TRBJ1-6, with 8 positions matching TRBD1. The junction had 7 bases not matched to a gene; V was cut back by 3 bases and J by 9 bases. Germline CDR1 reads LNHDA; CDR2 reads SQIVND (reference sequence). This CDR3 comprises 15 residues. The CDR3 loop reads CASSIGGQGISPLHF. CDR3 nucleotides: TGTGCCAGTAGTATCGGCGGACAGGGCATTTCACCCCTCCACTTT.

The chain joins TRBV5-1 to TRBJ1-6; a weak D match, TRBD1 (6 bases). This CDR3 has 15 amino acids. Germline V gives CDR1 SGHRS, CDR2 YFSETQ. Trimming pared 1 base from V and 6 bases from J, leaving 11 bases between. The DNA for the CDR3 is TGCGCCAGCAGCTTGTCACCAGGGGCTAATTCACCCCTCCACTTT. Encoded protein: CASSLSPGANSPLHF.

About this clone itself: Other DNA sequences of this sample code for an identical CDR3. The chain links TRBV5-1 to TRBJ2-3, with D possibly being TRBD2 (6 bases). The V and J ends lost 5 bases and 0 bases respectively, with 7 bases between them. Germline loops: CDR1 SGHRS, CDR2 YFSETQ. This CDR3 spans 13 amino acids. The CDR3 loop is CASSGTSTDTQYF. The CDR3 DNA reads TGCGCCAGCAGTGGGACTAGCACAGATACGCAGTATTTT.

This clone came up once. The genes are TRBV2 and TRBJ2-3; perhaps TRBD1 as D (5 bases). CDR3 length: 15 residues. V lost 2 bases and J 4 bases, leaving 13 bases between the germline ends. Per the germline V gene, CDR1 is SNHLY and CDR2 is FYNNEI. CDR3 sequence reads: CASSEWAGKADTQYF. CDR3 coding DNA: TGTGCCAGCAGTGAATGGGCAGGGAAGGCAGATACGCAGTATTTT.

The rearrangement uses TRBV5-4 and TRBJ2-1, with 8 bases that match TRBD1. Germline V gene lookup returns CDR1 SGHNT and CDR2 YYREEE (reference sequence). V gave up 4 bases and J gave up 6 bases; unmatched junction bases: 9. This CDR3 has 15 residues. CDR3 in amino acids: CASSPGQGTLNEQFF. The CDR3 DNA sequence: TGTGCCAGCAGCCCCGGACAGGGAACCCTCAATGAGCAGTTCTTC.

The chain has TRBV12-1 and TRBJ2-5; TRBD2, the D gene given by the table, was not confirmed from the DNA. TRBV12-1 is shown as a pseudogene. The CDR3 runs to 18 residues. CDR3 coding DNA: TGTGCCAGCAGCTTCCGGACTAGCAGTGGTGTCGAAGAAGAGACCCAGTACTTC. It translates to CASSFRTSSGVEEETQYF.

This clone was detected only a few times. The chain carries TRBV27 and TRBJ2-3; possibly TRBD1 for D (7 bases). There are 14 residues in the CDR3. Germline lookup yields CDR1 MNHEY and CDR2 SMNVEV (reference sequence). The ends were cut back, 6 bases at V and 4 bases at J, with 14 bases in the middle. CDR3 region: CASSQGGIADTQYF. CDR3 DNA: TGTGCCAGCAGCCAGGGGGGCATCGCAGATACGCAGTATTTT.

This clone was seen a single time. The chain employs TRBV5-8 and TRBJ2-3, with 7 bases identical to TRBD2. The V segment lost 4 bases and the J segment 2 bases; nucleotides outside the gene matches: 10. CDR1 and CDR2 (germline): SGHTS, YDEGEE. This CDR3 is built from 16 residues. CDR3 sequence reads: CASSPVGGGPTDTQYF. The CDR3 DNA follows: TGTGCCAGCAGCCCAGTGGGGGGGGGACCCACAGATACGCAGTATTTT.

The chain carries TRBV10-3 and TRBJ1-3, with D perhaps matching TRBD1 (6 bases). V was trimmed by 6 bases and J by 8 bases, leaving 17 bases between them. CDR1 is ENHRY and CDR2 is SYGVKD in the germline V gene. This CDR3 is built from 14 residues. CDR3 sequence: CAIRKGQSGDTIYF. CDR3 in DNA: TGTGCCATCAGGAAGGGACAAAGCGGGGACACCATATATTTT.

The chain uses TRBV19 and TRBJ1-5; no definite D call. Per the germline V gene, CDR1 is LNHDA and CDR2 is SQIVND (reference sequence). This CDR3 contains 15 residues. V was trimmed by 1 base and J by 1 base, leaving 8 bases between them. The CDR3 reads CASSIVRRSNQPQHF. The CDR3 DNA reads as TGTGCCAGTAGTATAGTCAGGCGAAGCAATCAGCCCCAGCATTTT.

This clone was seen more than once but under ten times. The rearrangement links TRBV7-9 to TRBJ2-7; 9 bases line up with TRBD1. Germline trimming cut 5 bases from V and 2 bases from J; bases unmatched to any gene: 10. The CDR3 totals 16 residues. CDR1 is SEHNR and CDR2 is FQNEAQ in the germline V gene (reference sequence). In DNA form, the CDR3 reads TGTGCCAGCAGCCCCCGGACAGGGGAAAGGACCTACGAGCAGTACTTC. This codes for CASSPRTGERTYEQYF.

This clone has only a few counts. At one end the junction does not follow the germline gene, possibly because of a read error. The J gene is TRBJ2-1, the V gene TRBV6-1; 8 positions match TRBD1. The germline CDR1 and CDR2 sequences are MNHNS and SASEGT. This CDR3 spans 15 amino acids. This chain's CDR3 is CASSDGTAGQGEEFF. The CDR3 DNA is TGTGCCAGCAGTGACGGAACGGCCGGACAGGGTGAGGAGTTCTTC.

The V and J genes are TRBV19 and TRBJ2-5; D gene unclear. CDR1 and CDR2 from the germline V gene are LNHDA and SQIVND (reference sequence). This CDR3 region has 12 residues. V was cut by 3 bases and J by 4 bases, with 6 bases left in between. Here the CDR3 reads CASSIPLETQYF. CDR3 nucleotides: TGTGCCAGTAGTATCCCACTAGAGACCCAGTACTTC.

With respect to this clone: One junction end disagrees with the germline gene, perhaps due to a read error. The rearrangement links TRBV7-3 to TRBJ2-1, with D hard to call. Looked up from germline, CDR1 is SGHTA and CDR2 is FQGTGA. This CDR3 spans 12 amino acids. CDR3 protein: CASSVSHNEQFF. DNA of the CDR3: TGTGCCAGCAGCGTCTCCCACAATGAGCAGTTCTTC.

The rearrangement uses TRBV2 and TRBJ2-2; weak D call: TRBD2 (5 bases). This CDR3 contains 15 residues. Trimming left V 2 bases short and J 1 base short, with 8 bases between. CDR1 is SNHLY and CDR2 is FYNNEI in the germline V gene. This CDR3 reads CASSEQGLNTGELFF. In DNA, the CDR3 is TGTGCCAGCAGTGAACAAGGACTGAACACCGGGGAGCTGTTTTTT.

The chain couples TRBV19 to TRBJ2-2; TRBD2 matches 7 bases. Trimming took 1 base from V and 5 from J; bases not matched to a gene: 4. Germline V lookup: CDR1 LNHDA, CDR2 SQIVND (reference sequence). The CDR3 covers 15 residues. This chain's CDR3 is CASSIVGGVTGELFF. The DNA for the CDR3 is TGTGCCAGTAGTATAGTGGGAGGGGTGACCGGGGAGCTGTTTTTT.

This clone is a singleton in its sample. The rearrangement links TRBV5-1 to TRBJ2-7, with 11 bases identical to TRBD2. CDR3 length equals 16 residues. The germline CDR1 and CDR2 sequences are SGHRS and YFSETQ. The trim removed 4 bases at V and 0 bases at J, leaving 6 bases unmatched. This CDR3 is CASSPASGGSSYEQYF. CDR3 in DNA: TGCGCCAGCAGCCCCGCTAGCGGGGGGAGCTCCTACGAGCAGTACTTC. The whole variable domain, remainder taken from reference TRBV5-1 and TRBJ2-7, is KAGVTQTPRYLIKTRGQQVTLSCSPISGHRSVSWYQQTPGQGLQFLFEYFSETQRNKGNFPGRFSGRQFSNSRSEMNVSTLELGDSALYLCASSPASGGSSYEQYFGPGTRLTVT.

The gene calls are TRBV6-6 and TRBJ2-5, with 10 bases identical to TRBD1. The V gene end was trimmed by 6 bases and the J gene end by 5 bases; junction bases not matched to a gene: 6. The germline gives CDR1 MNHNY, CDR2 SVGAGI (reference sequence). The CDR3 consists of 14 residues. The CDR3 nucleotides are TGTGCCAGCAGCTACGACAGGGGGCGGGAGACCCAGTACTTC. Its protein is CASSYDRGRETQYF.

This chain links TRBV10-3 with TRBJ1-3; D uncertain. The CDR3 is made up of 12 amino acids. Germline lookup yields CDR1 ENHRY and CDR2 SYGVKD. The V end was cut by 4 bases, the J end by 7 bases, with 8 bases between. As DNA, the CDR3 is TGTGCCATCAGTGGCCCGCGCAACACCATATATTTT. Translation: CAISGPRNTIYF.